This TCR beta chain was recovered during a study of blood T cell repertoires in COVID-19 (TCRdb year 2020). About the full investigation: The collaborator samples originated in the United States, Italy and Spain and spanned the acute and convalescent phases of COVID-19. The prospective study material was composed of cDNA or gDNA derived from T cells, B-cell-depleted T cells, or PBMCs. Deeply sampled blood TCRbeta repertoires from subjects exposed to, actively infected with, or recovered from COVID-19 were included in the dataset. The repertoires were released in a freely available public database meant as a resource for research on the immune response to SARS-CoV-2. Samples came from the ongoing ImmuneRACE study (first 160 participants) plus 1,254 subjects from 6 global collaborators. Nearly every sample came with metadata listing a de-identified subject ID, COVID-19 status, age in years and sex. Where available, HLA class I and class II types were taken from metadata supplied by the sample provider and were not determined by assay-based typing. Summary of the overall study and its limitations: The quantity of clinical and demographic metadata differed by source and by participant and was supplied without curation.

Whole blood was collected in K2EDTA tubes by collaborating institutions according to the institutions' own protocols. Collaborator samples were shipped for TCRbeta analysis as frozen whole blood, isolated PBMCs, or DNA extracted from either sample type. TCRbeta CDR3 regions were amplified from genomic DNA by means of the immunoSEQ Assay, a bias-controlled multiplex PCR. In the source study's methods: The number of nucleated cells in each sample was estimated from the amplification of reference gene primers within the assay. Sequence reads were collapsed and filtered to measure the absolute abundance of every unique TCRbeta CDR3 rearrangement. For each sample, productive Simpson clonality was calculated as the square root of Simpson's diversity index over productive rearrangements. Held by TCRdb, this immuneACCESS table contains in-frame sequences only and omits some clones. Under half of the omission traces to an unresolved V gene where checked; the cause of the rest is unknown. D and trimming were read from the DNA, whereas the V and J calls and clone size are those reported in that table. This sample gives about 190,000 clones in total; around four fifths of them show up just once. About 2.8% of the sample is in the top ten clones.

This clone was detected once. Its target antigen remains unknown. Qualities for individual bases were not recorded, and no much larger clone is one base off. This TCR derives from a woman older than 75 with active or convalescent COVID-19. The sequenced material came from peripheral blood.

CDR3 region: CATSDGTSGGLYNEQFF. In nucleotides, the sequence is TGTGCCACCAGTGATGGGACTAGCGGGGGGCTCTACAATGAGCAGTTCTTC. The rearranged chain carries TRBV24-1 and TRBJ2-1, with TRBD2 identical over 15 junction bases. The germline V end is reduced by 3 bases and the J end by 3 bases; junction bases left unmatched: 2. The cysteine opens and the phenylalanine closes a CDR3 of 17 amino acids. The only DNA kept is the CDR3, 51 bases in frame from the first base. The germline V gene provides CDR1 KGHDR and CDR2 SFDVKD.